This is a list of T cell receptor beta chains from one sample in a study of T cells in Graves' hyperthyroidism and ophthalmopathy. TCRdb used MiXCR to reprocess the multiplex PCR reads, holding one entry per CDR3 protein. The sample contains more than 350,000 distinct CDR3 sequences, more than 12% of which appear only once. Material: blood. These TCRs come from a woman in her 30s with Graves' ophthalmopathy. The CDR3 runs from the conserved cysteine through the conserved F or W. The D gene is left open where the match is weak. Rows may omit the clone size; those that give it use once, few, many or a size class.

once	TRBD1	TRBJ2-5	TRBV5-1	CASSLFDRDQETQYF	TGCGCCAGCAGCTTGTTCGACAGGGACCAAGAGACCCAGTACTTC
few	NA	TRBJ2-5	TRBV7-7	CASSMGGRQETQYF	TGTGCTAGCAGCATGGGGGGACGACAAGAGACCCAGTACTTC
many	NA	TRBJ1-2	TRBV29-1	CSVAVGIDYGYTF	TGCAGCGTTGCGGTGGGGATAGATTATGGCTACACCTTC
few	NA	TRBJ2-3	TRBV20-1	CSGKGTDTQYF	TGCAGTGGGAAAGGGACAGATACGCAGTATTTT
many	NA	TRBJ2-6	TRBV20-1	CSAPTGTGANVLTF	TGCAGTGCTCCAACAGGGACTGGGGCCAACGTCCTGACTTTC
few	NA	TRBJ1-5	TRBV4-1	CASARMTNQPQHF	TGCGCCAGCGCTCGGATGACTAATCAGCCCCAGCATTTT
many	NA	TRBJ1-2	TRBV20-1	CSASPVKGALSYGYTF	TGCAGTGCTAGTCCCGTTAAGGGTGCCTTATCCTATGGCTACACCTTC
many	NA	TRBJ1-1	TRBV2	CASSPGALGAFF	TGTGCCAGCAGTCCGGGGGCCCTAGGCGCTTTCTTT
few	NA	TRBJ1-1	TRBV27	CASSFSSLVKGWGTEAFF	TGTGCCAGCAGTTTCTCCTCACTAGTGAAGGGTTGGGGCACTGAAGCTTTCTTT
few	TRBD2	TRBJ2-7	TRBV12-3/TRBV12-4	CASTFGGAGYEQYF	TGTGCCAGCACATTCGGGGGGGCCGGGTACGAGCAGTACTTC
many	TRBD1	TRBJ1-5	TRBV28	CASSLSGQGAHQPQHF	TGTGCCAGCAGTCTCTCCGGACAGGGGGCACATCAGCCCCAGCATTTT
NA	NA	TRBJ1-5	TRBV12-5	CASGLVPNYSNQPQHF	TGTGCTAGTGGTTTGGTCCCAAATTATAGCAATCAGCCCCAGCATTTT
many	NA	TRBJ2-7	TRBV20-1	CSAEGNYEQYF	TGCAGTGCGGAGGGAAACTACGAGCAGTACTTC
many	NA	TRBJ2-1	TRBV5-1	CASSLGAGYEQFF	TGCGCCAGCAGCTTGGGGGCAGGGTATGAGCAGTTCTTC
few	NA	TRBJ2-1	TRBV24-1	CATSDSANRMGTYNEQFF	TGTGCCACCAGTGATTCGGCAAACAGGATGGGAACCTACAATGAGCAGTTCTTC
many	NA	TRBJ1-2	TRBV27	CASSLSRGAKTSGGYTF	TGTGCCAGCAGTTTATCTCGGGGGGCTAAAACAAGCGGTGGCTACACCTTC
many	NA	TRBJ2-1	TRBV12-3/TRBV12-4	CASRLGDNEQFF	TGTGCCAGCAGACTAGGTGACAATGAGCAGTTCTTC
NA	NA	TRBJ2-7	TRBV9	CASNPENGLSYEQYF	TGTGCCAGCAACCCAGAGAATGGGCTGTCCTACGAGCAGTACTTC
NA	NA	TRBJ1-6	TRBV11-2	CASSLNQGLLGSPLHF	TGTGCCAGCAGCTTAAACCAGGGACTTTTGGGGTCACCCCTCCACTTT
many	TRBD1	TRBJ2-3	TRBV7-2	CASSIPPGGMDTQYF	TGTGCCAGCAGCATTCCTCCAGGGGGCATGGATACGCAGTATTTT
many	NA	TRBJ2-7	TRBV7-6	CASSLAFRAEQYF	TGTGCCAGCAGCTTAGCCTTCAGGGCCGAGCAGTACTTC
many	NA	TRBJ1-1	TRBV28	CASSPGALNTEAFF	TGTGCCAGCAGTCCAGGGGCGCTGAACACTGAAGCTTTCTTT
many	TRBD1	TRBJ2-7	TRBV12-5	CASGPGTGTYEQYF	TGTGCTAGTGGCCCAGGGACAGGGACCTACGAGCAGTACTTC
few	NA	TRBJ2-1	TRBV4-1	CASSLTRDNHQEQFF	TGCGCCAGCAGTCTGACCCGGGACAACCACCAGGAGCAGTTCTTC
many	TRBD1	TRBJ1-1	TRBV12-3/TRBV12-4	CASRIRTGLNTEAFF	TGTGCCAGCAGAATAAGGACAGGGTTGAACACTGAAGCTTTCTTT